Listed here are 20 T cell receptor beta chains from one sample, sequenced in a study of shared clonotypes between healthy human individuals. Clones were sequenced by immunoSEQ multiplex PCR, and TCRdb holds only the in-frame ones, with some missing. The sample has about 520,000 clones; 70% to 85% are singletons. The specimen was PBMCs. These receptors were taken from a woman between 40 and 55 years old in good health. Some clones in this sample may be carry-over from other donors' samples.

The table lists this clone with many counts. The CDR3 sequence is CASSLTKGREQFF. CDR3 coding DNA: TGTGCCAGCAGCTTGACGAAGGGTCGCGAGCAGTTCTTC. The chain carries TRBV11-2 and TRBJ2-1; D uncertain. The CDR3 contains 13 residues. V gave up 3 bases and J gave up 10 bases, with 13 bases separating them. Germline CDR1 is SGHAT and CDR2 is FQNNGV.

This chain links TRBV7-2 with TRBJ2-1; no clear D. This CDR3 has 14 amino acids. CDR1 and CDR2 from the germline V gene are SGHTA and FQGNSA. V was clipped by 4 bases and J by 0 bases, with 7 bases between them. DNA for the CDR3: TGTGCCAGCAGCTCACCGAGCTCCTACAATGAGCAGTTCTTC. It yields the protein CASSSPSSYNEQFF.

The chain joins TRBV28 to TRBJ2-7; 11 bases are shared with TRBD1. The CDR3 is 16 residues long. Germline V gene data show CDR1 as MDHEN and CDR2 as SYDVKM. Trimming at V came to 5 bases and at J to 7 bases, leaving 13 bases not matched to a gene. CDR3 coding DNA: TGTGCCAGCAGTCCGTCCCTCCGGGACAGGGGGTTTGAGCAGTACTTC. Its protein is CASSPSLRDRGFEQYF.

V usage is TRBV19 and J usage is TRBJ1-5, with D uncertain. The ends were cut back, 5 bases at V and 3 bases at J, with 11 bases in the middle. Germline V lookup: CDR1 LNHDA, CDR2 SQIVND (reference sequence). There are 14 residues in the CDR3. CDR3 DNA sequence: TGTGCCAGTAGTCAGCTCCCGGTCAATCAGCCCCAGCATTTT. This gives the protein CASSQLPVNQPQHF.

V is TRBV5-4 and J is TRBJ2-7; D call uncertain. V gave up 5 bases and J gave up 4 bases, with 16 bases separating them. Germline-derived CDR1 and CDR2 are SGHNT and YYREEE (reference sequence). There are 14 residues in the CDR3. The CDR3 here is CASRAGSGEYEQYF. DNA for the CDR3: TGTGCCAGCAGGGCCGGATCTGGGGAATACGAGCAGTACTTC. Full variable domain (outside the CDR3, taken from reference TRBV5-4 and TRBJ2-7): ETGVTQSPTHLIKTRGQQVTLRCSSQSGHNTVSWYQQALGQGPQFIFQYYREEENGRGNFPPRFSGLQFPNYSSELNVNALELDDSALYLCASRAGSGEYEQYFGPGTRLTVT.

V usage is TRBV29-1 and J usage is TRBJ1-1; D possibly corresponds to TRBD1 (5 bases). Trimming cost V 4 bases and J 2 bases, with 11 bases left between them. The CDR3 length is 13 residues. The germline CDR1 and CDR2 sequences are SQVTM and ANQGSEA. The CDR3 region is CSVVQGLNTEAFF. CDR3 bases: TGCAGCGTTGTGCAGGGTTTAAACACTGAAGCTTTCTTT.

This clone was observed a handful of times. The V and J genes are TRBV5-8 and TRBJ2-2; D may correspond to TRBD1 or TRBD2 (5 bases each). This CDR3 contains 17 residues. V lost 4 bases and J lost 4, with 20 bases in between. Germline assignment: CDR1 SGHTS and CDR2 YDEGEE. DNA for the CDR3: TGTGCCAGCAGCCTACCTAGGGACGGCCTAACCACCGGGGAGCTGTTTTTT. As protein: CASSLPRDGLTTGELFF.

The chain links TRBV10-2 to TRBJ1-1; 10 positions match TRBD1. V shed 3 bases, J shed 4 bases, and the junction held 8 bases outside the gene matches. Germline loops: CDR1 WSHSY, CDR2 SAAADI. This CDR3 is 16 amino acids long. CDR3 DNA: TGCGCCAGCAGTGAACAAGGGACAGGGGTCGGCACTGAAGCTTTCTTT. Translated: CASSEQGTGVGTEAFF.

This clone has more than one count but fewer than ten. The J gene is TRBJ2-2, the V gene TRBV5-1; either TRBD1 or TRBD2 may supply D (5 bases each). Germline V lookup: CDR1 SGHRS, CDR2 YFSETQ. V lost 1 base and J lost 0, with 10 bases in between. The CDR3 is 16 residues long. The CDR3 bases are TGCGCCAGCAGCTTGACAGGACTCGCGAACACCGGGGAGCTGTTTTTT. Its protein is CASSLTGLANTGELFF.

V and J are TRBV19 and TRBJ2-1, with 7 bases lining up with TRBD1. This CDR3 comprises 13 residues. The germline V gene encodes CDR1 LNHDA and CDR2 SQIVND (reference sequence). Trimming took 6 bases from V and 9 from J; bases not matched to a gene: 8. CDR3 DNA sequence: TGTGCCAGTAGCCTGGGGACAGTGGGTGAGCAGTTCTTC. It is translated as CASSLGTVGEQFF.

DNA for the CDR3: TGTGCCAGCAGCGTAAGGACTACCCCCGGGGAGCTGTTTTTT. Translated, it gives CASSVRTTPGELFF. This sequence joins TRBV9 and TRBJ2-2; D is perhaps TRBD2 (6 bases). Germline V gives CDR1 SGDLS, CDR2 YYNGEE. This CDR3 comprises 14 residues. The germline V and J ends were trimmed by 1 base and 6 bases, with 10 bases remaining between them.

V is TRBV9 and J is TRBJ2-3; 11 positions match TRBD1. Germline trimming cut 3 bases from V and 6 bases from J; bases unmatched to any gene: 9. The CDR3 has 16 amino acids. CDR1 and CDR2 from the germline V gene are SGDLS and YYNGEE. The CDR3 is CASSAWDRGNPDTQYF. Here the CDR3 DNA reads TGTGCCAGCAGCGCCTGGGACAGGGGGAACCCGGATACGCAGTATTTT.

The chain is built from TRBV7-6 and TRBJ2-1; maybe TRBD1 (5 bases). Germline-derived CDR1 and CDR2 are SGHVS and FNYEAQ. This CDR3 has 15 amino acids. Trimming shortened V by 2 bases and J by 0 bases, and 8 bases separated the two germline ends. Here the CDR3 DNA reads TGTGCCAGCAGCTTACGGCAGGGCTCCTACAATGAGCAGTTCTTC. Amino acid sequence: CASSLRQGSYNEQFF.

The chain joins TRBV28 to TRBJ1-5; no clear D. Trimming took 3 bases from V and 6 from J, leaving 12 bases between them. The CDR3 contains 14 residues. Looked up from germline, CDR1 is MDHEN and CDR2 is SYDVKM. The CDR3 coding sequence is TGTGCCAGCAGTTTCGGGAGGGTTATTCAGCCCCAGCATTTT. This gives the protein CASSFGRVIQPQHF.

This chain links TRBV19 with TRBJ2-7; 8 bases are a match to TRBD2. With V trimmed by 3 bases and J by 1 base, 5 bases remained unmatched. CDR1 is LNHDA and CDR2 is SQIVND in the germline V gene (reference sequence). The CDR3 totals 15 residues. CDR3 in DNA: TGTGCCAGTAGTATCGGGGAGCGGGAGTCCTACGAGCAGTACTTC. This sequence encodes CASSIGERESYEQYF.

The J gene is TRBJ2-7, the V gene TRBV4-2; tentative D call: TRBD1 (6 bases). The CDR3 extends over 15 amino acids. V dropped 4 bases and J dropped 2 bases, with 15 bases sitting between them. Germline V lookup: CDR1 LGHNA, CDR2 YNFKEQ. The DNA of the CDR3 is TGTGCCAGCAGCCTCATGGCCAGGGGTCCCTACGAGCAGTACTTC. This sequence encodes CASSLMARGPYEQYF.

On this clone itself: The junction differs from germline at one of its ends, possibly a read error. The chain carries TRBV9 and TRBJ2-7, with D perhaps being TRBD1 or TRBD2 (5 bases each). Germline CDR1 and CDR2: SGDLS and YYNGEE. This CDR3 comprises 15 residues. CDR3 nucleotide sequence: TGTGCCAGCTCACGTACGGGGTTTGGGACCTACGGGCAGTGCTTC. It yields the protein CASSRTGFGTYGQCF.

With regard to this clone: It may be a read error: a sequence one base away is much more abundant. This chain joins TRBV29-1 and TRBJ2-3; D gene ambiguous. Germline lookup yields CDR1 SQVTM and CDR2 ANQGSEA. The germline V and J ends were trimmed by 4 bases and 0 bases, with 5 bases remaining between them. The CDR3 runs to 12 residues. CDR3 region: CSVVTSTDTQYF. CDR3 sequence (DNA): TGCAGCGTTGTCACTAGCACAGATACGCAGTATTTT.

The rearrangement joins TRBV28 to TRBJ2-5; D unresolved. The length of the CDR3 is 12 residues. Per germline, CDR1 MDHEN and CDR2 SYDVKM. With 6 bases removed from V and 7 bases from J, the gap between germline ends came to 12 bases. CDR3 coding DNA: TGTGCCAGCAGAAGCCGAGGCGGGACCCAGTACTTC. It is translated as CASRSRGGTQYF.

CDR3 sequence: CAISRAGRQETQYF. CDR3 in DNA: TGTGCCATCAGTCGAGCGGGTAGACAAGAGACCCAGTACTTC. The chain recombines TRBV10-3 with TRBJ2-5, with a tentative D call TRBD2 (6 bases). The CDR3 has 14 amino acids. Looked up from germline, CDR1 is ENHRY and CDR2 is SYGVKD. V was clipped by 5 bases and J by 2 bases, with 12 bases between them.